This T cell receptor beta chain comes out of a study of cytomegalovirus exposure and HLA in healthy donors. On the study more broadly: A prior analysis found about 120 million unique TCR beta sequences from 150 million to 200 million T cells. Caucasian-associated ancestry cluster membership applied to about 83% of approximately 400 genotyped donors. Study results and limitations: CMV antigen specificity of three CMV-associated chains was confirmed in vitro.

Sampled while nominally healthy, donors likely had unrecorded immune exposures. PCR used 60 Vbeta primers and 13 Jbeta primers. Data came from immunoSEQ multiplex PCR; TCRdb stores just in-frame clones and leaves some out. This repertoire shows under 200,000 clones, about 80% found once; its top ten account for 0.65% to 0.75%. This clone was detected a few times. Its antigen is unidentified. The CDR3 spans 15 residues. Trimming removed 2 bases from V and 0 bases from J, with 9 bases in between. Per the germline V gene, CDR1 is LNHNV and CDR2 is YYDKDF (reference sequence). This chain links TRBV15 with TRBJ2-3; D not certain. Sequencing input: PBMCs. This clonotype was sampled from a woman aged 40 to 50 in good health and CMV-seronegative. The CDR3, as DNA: TGTGCCACCAGCAGATTCCGTACTAGCACAGATACGCAGTATTTT. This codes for CATSRFRTSTDTQYF.